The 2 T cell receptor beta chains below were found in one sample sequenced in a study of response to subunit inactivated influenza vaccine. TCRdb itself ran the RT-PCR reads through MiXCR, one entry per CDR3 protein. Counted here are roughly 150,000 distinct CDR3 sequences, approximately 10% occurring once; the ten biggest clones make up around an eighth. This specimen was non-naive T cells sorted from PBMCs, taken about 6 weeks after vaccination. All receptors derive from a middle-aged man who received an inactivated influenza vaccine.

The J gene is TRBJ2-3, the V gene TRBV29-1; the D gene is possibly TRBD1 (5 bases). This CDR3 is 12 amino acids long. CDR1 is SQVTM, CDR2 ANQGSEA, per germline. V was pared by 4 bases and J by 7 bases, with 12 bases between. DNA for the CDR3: TGCAGCGTTGTTCAGGGCTCTAATACGCAGTATTTT. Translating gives CSVVQGSNTQYF.

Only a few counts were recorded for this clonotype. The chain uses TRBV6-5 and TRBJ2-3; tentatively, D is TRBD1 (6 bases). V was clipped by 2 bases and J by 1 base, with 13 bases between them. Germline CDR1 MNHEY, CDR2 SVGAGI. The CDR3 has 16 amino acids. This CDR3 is CASSYLSGVGTDTQYF. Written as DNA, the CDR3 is TGTGCCAGCAGTTACCTTTCAGGGGTGGGCACAGATACGCAGTATTTT.